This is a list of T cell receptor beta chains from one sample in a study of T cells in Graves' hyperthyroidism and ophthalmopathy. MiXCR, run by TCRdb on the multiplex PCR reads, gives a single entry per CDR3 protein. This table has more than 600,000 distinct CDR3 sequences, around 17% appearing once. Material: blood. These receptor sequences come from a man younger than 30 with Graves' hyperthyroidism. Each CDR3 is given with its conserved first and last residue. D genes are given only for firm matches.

CDR3 protein: CASSSPRREGQETQYF
V gene: TRBV28
J gene: TRBJ2-5
D gene: TRBD2

CDR3 protein: CASTRTRNEKLFF
V gene: TRBV28
J gene: TRBJ1-4
D gene: -

CDR3 protein: CASGLRAGFAYEQYF
V gene: TRBV12-5
J gene: TRBJ2-7
D gene: -

CDR3 protein: CASTDSKNQPQHF
V gene: TRBV28
J gene: TRBJ1-5
D gene: -

CDR3 protein: CSARGGRAEYEQYF
V gene: TRBV20-1
J gene: TRBJ2-7
D gene: TRBD2

CDR3 protein: CASSLNGARTDTQYF
V gene: TRBV5-1
J gene: TRBJ2-3
D gene: -

CDR3 protein: CASSPRTSGTHTQYF
V gene: TRBV7-2
J gene: TRBJ2-3
D gene: TRBD2

CDR3 protein: CASSPGTGGGQPQHF
V gene: TRBV5-1
J gene: TRBJ1-5
D gene: TRBD1

CDR3 protein: CASSPWTSGGGETQYF
V gene: TRBV7-9
J gene: TRBJ2-5
D gene: TRBD2

CDR3 protein: CASSLRADAYEQYF
V gene: TRBV7-9
J gene: TRBJ2-7
D gene: -

CDR3 protein: CSVESVGGRSLYNEQFF
V gene: TRBV29-1
J gene: TRBJ2-1
D gene: -

CDR3 protein: CASNRGGEAKGEEQYF
V gene: TRBV6-1
J gene: TRBJ2-7
D gene: -

CDR3 protein: CASSLRTSSTDTQYF
V gene: TRBV28
J gene: TRBJ2-3
D gene: TRBD2

CDR3 protein: CASSYLGPQYF
V gene: TRBV9
J gene: TRBJ2-3
D gene: -

CDR3 protein: CASSPYQVSNYGYTF
V gene: TRBV18
J gene: TRBJ1-2
D gene: -

CDR3 protein: CASSASRDRGSDTEAFF
V gene: TRBV9
J gene: TRBJ1-1
D gene: TRBD1

CDR3 protein: CAWSSLGSNTGELFF
V gene: TRBV30
J gene: TRBJ2-2
D gene: -

CDR3 protein: CASSLAGIGGVKFF
V gene: TRBV13
J gene: TRBJ2-1
D gene: TRBD1

CDR3 protein: CSIEEDSTEAFF
V gene: TRBV29-1
J gene: TRBJ1-1
D gene: -

CDR3 protein: CAISDRERTDTQYF
V gene: TRBV10-3
J gene: TRBJ2-3
D gene: -

CDR3 protein: CASKTFNTEAFF
V gene: TRBV28
J gene: TRBJ1-1
D gene: -

CDR3 protein: CSARSGGTIYF
V gene: TRBV20-1
J gene: TRBJ1-3
D gene: -

CDR3 protein: CASSLVASLDQPQHF
V gene: TRBV7-2
J gene: TRBJ1-5
D gene: -

CDR3 protein: CASSLTYREANTEAFF
V gene: TRBV11-2
J gene: TRBJ1-1
D gene: -

CDR3 protein: CSARVADLKNIQYF
V gene: TRBV20-1
J gene: TRBJ2-4
D gene: -

CDR3 protein: CASSSQVPDTQYF
V gene: TRBV7-2
J gene: TRBJ2-3
D gene: -

CDR3 protein: CASSFQIDTQYF
V gene: TRBV7-9
J gene: TRBJ2-3
D gene: -

CDR3 protein: CASSWGRVLAQYF
V gene: TRBV6-2/TRBV6-3
J gene: TRBJ2-5
D gene: -

CDR3 protein: CASSTLGTANYGYTF
V gene: TRBV19
J gene: TRBJ1-2
D gene: TRBD1

CDR3 protein: CASSQAGVYGYTF
V gene: TRBV14
J gene: TRBJ1-2
D gene: -

CDR3 protein: CASTGIMNTEAFF
V gene: TRBV12-3/TRBV12-4
J gene: TRBJ1-1
D gene: -

CDR3 protein: CASQSGETQYF
V gene: TRBV6-2/TRBV6-3
J gene: TRBJ2-5
D gene: -

CDR3 protein: CAIRESTYEQYF
V gene: TRBV28
J gene: TRBJ2-7
D gene: -

CDR3 protein: CASSVGGRVAVNYGYTF
V gene: TRBV9
J gene: TRBJ1-2
D gene: -

CDR3 protein: CASSYQQDGYEQYF
V gene: TRBV6-5
J gene: TRBJ2-7
D gene: -

CDR3 protein: CSARGGDPRVWWGTQYF
V gene: TRBV20-1
J gene: TRBJ2-3
D gene: -

CDR3 protein: CASIPTGEVNGYTF
V gene: TRBV28
J gene: TRBJ1-2
D gene: TRBD1

CDR3 protein: CASSRHKGQIYNEQFF
V gene: TRBV28
J gene: TRBJ2-1
D gene: TRBD1

CDR3 protein: CASSSSGFPYEQYF
V gene: TRBV2
J gene: TRBJ2-7
D gene: -

CDR3 protein: CSASESGEIAYNEQFF
V gene: TRBV20-1
J gene: TRBJ2-1
D gene: -

CDR3 protein: CANLIPGQDYSYEQYF
V gene: TRBV5-8
J gene: TRBJ2-7
D gene: -

CDR3 protein: CASSLKQGSYEQYF
V gene: TRBV12-3/TRBV12-4
J gene: TRBJ2-7
D gene: -

CDR3 protein: CAWSLAGSVYEQYF
V gene: TRBV30
J gene: TRBJ2-7
D gene: -

CDR3 protein: CSARDPREGQRTQYF
V gene: TRBV20-1
J gene: TRBJ2-5
D gene: TRBD2

CDR3 protein: CATSGFSSSGTTDTQYF
V gene: TRBV24-1
J gene: TRBJ2-3
D gene: TRBD2

CDR3 protein: CASSKESGDTEAFF
V gene: TRBV2
J gene: TRBJ1-1
D gene: -

CDR3 protein: CASSPGGLAGVVDTQYF
V gene: TRBV13
J gene: TRBJ2-3
D gene: TRBD2

CDR3 protein: CATRTTGENTEAFF
V gene: TRBV24-1
J gene: TRBJ1-1
D gene: TRBD1

CDR3 protein: CAWGNNEQFF
V gene: TRBV30
J gene: TRBJ2-1
D gene: -

CDR3 protein: CSVTAHQWANYGYTF
V gene: TRBV29-1
J gene: TRBJ1-2
D gene: -

CDR3 protein: CASSPGTTYEQYF
V gene: TRBV3-1
J gene: TRBJ2-7
D gene: -

CDR3 protein: CASSFGYGYSNQPQHF
V gene: TRBV7-9
J gene: TRBJ1-5
D gene: -

CDR3 protein: CASRDDRGTFF
V gene: TRBV2
J gene: TRBJ1-1
D gene: TRBD1

CDR3 protein: CASSQIRAGGSTEAFF
V gene: TRBV28
J gene: TRBJ1-1
D gene: -